The sequence of this TCR beta chain was determined in a study of blood T cell repertoires in COVID-19 (dated by TCRdb to the early 2020s). Study-level background: Collaborator samples came from the United States, Italy and Spain and covered acute and convalescent phases of COVID-19. The repertoires were released in a freely available public database intended as a resource for research on the immune response to SARS-CoV-2. Sample metadata almost always included a de-identified subject ID, COVID-19 status, age in years and sex. Deeply sampled blood TCRbeta repertoires from subjects exposed to, actively infected with, or recovered from COVID-19 were included in the dataset. The samples were drawn from the first 160 participants of the ongoing ImmuneRACE study and from 1,254 subjects provided by 6 global collaborators. Where HLA class I and class II types were available, the types were taken from metadata supplied by the sample provider, not from assay-based typing. The prospective study material was composed of cDNA or gDNA derived from T cells, B-cell-depleted T cells, or PBMCs.

As concerns this clone: Its specific antigen is unknown. No much larger clonotype is one base removed from it; base qualities were not supplied.

The investigation overall reported the following: The quantity of clinical and demographic metadata differed by source and by participant and was supplied without curation.

TCRbeta CDR3 regions were amplified from genomic DNA using the immunoSEQ Assay, a bias-controlled multiplex PCR. The published analysis was carried out like this. Nucleated cell counts per sample were estimated from amplification of reference gene primers within the assay. To quantify the absolute abundance of each unique TCRbeta CDR3 rearrangement, sequence reads were collapsed and filtered. For each sample, productive Simpson clonality was calculated as the square root of Simpson's diversity index across productive rearrangements. Drawn from immuneACCESS, this table holds only the in-frame rearrangements with V and J called that TCRdb kept. Clones are partly lost; checked studies trace under half to an unresolved V gene and leave the rest unexplained. The D gene and trimming were derived from the DNA, and the V and J assignments and clone size from that table. Within this sample are hundreds of thousands of clones, with about nine tenths of them counted one time only. Jointly, the top ten make up around 2.6% of the sample.

Enrolling through a virtual design, the prospective study's participants ranged in age from roughly 18 to 95 years and lived across roughly 23 United States geographic areas. In the prospective study, participants were assigned to cohorts based on the clinical history participants reported in a screening survey and a study questionnaire. For ImmuneRACE Cohort 3, a participant was defined as recovered based on two consecutive negative NP/OP PCR tests, clearance by a healthcare professional, or resolution of symptoms. In the prospective study, mobile phlebotomists collected whole blood, serum and a nasopharyngeal or oropharyngeal swab from each participant. Prospective study participants could optionally give additional blood draws and questionnaires over an approximately two-month period. Before DNA extraction, blood samples from the prospective study were shipped at room temperature or frozen.

This sequence was found in a man aged 55 to 69 who had recovered from COVID-19. Sequencing was carried out using PBMCs or T cells enriched from blood (not recorded which).

The bases are TGTGCCACCAGTGATCAGGAATCCCCACACTACGAGCAGTACTTC. Its coded protein is CATSDQESPHYEQYF. The sequence is built from TRBV24-1 and TRBJ2-7, with an unclear D gene assignment. CDR1 and CDR2 are read off the germline V gene as KGHDR and SFDVKD. A distance of 14 bases separates the germline ends of V and J, which lose 3 bases and 3 bases respectively. The CDR3 holds 15 amino acids from the cysteine to the phenylalanine. CDR3 DNA only is kept here, 45 bases in frame from base 1.